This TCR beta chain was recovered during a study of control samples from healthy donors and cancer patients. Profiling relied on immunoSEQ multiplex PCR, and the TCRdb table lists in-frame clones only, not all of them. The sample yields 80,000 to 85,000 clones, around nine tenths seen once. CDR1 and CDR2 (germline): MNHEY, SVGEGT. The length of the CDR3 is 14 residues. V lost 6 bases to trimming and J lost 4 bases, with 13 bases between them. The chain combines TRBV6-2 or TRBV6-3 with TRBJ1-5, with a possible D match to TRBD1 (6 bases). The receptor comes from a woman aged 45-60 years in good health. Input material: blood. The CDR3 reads CASSHRALNQPQHF. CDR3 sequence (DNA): TGTGCCAGCAGCCACAGGGCCTTGAATCAGCCCCAGCATTTT.